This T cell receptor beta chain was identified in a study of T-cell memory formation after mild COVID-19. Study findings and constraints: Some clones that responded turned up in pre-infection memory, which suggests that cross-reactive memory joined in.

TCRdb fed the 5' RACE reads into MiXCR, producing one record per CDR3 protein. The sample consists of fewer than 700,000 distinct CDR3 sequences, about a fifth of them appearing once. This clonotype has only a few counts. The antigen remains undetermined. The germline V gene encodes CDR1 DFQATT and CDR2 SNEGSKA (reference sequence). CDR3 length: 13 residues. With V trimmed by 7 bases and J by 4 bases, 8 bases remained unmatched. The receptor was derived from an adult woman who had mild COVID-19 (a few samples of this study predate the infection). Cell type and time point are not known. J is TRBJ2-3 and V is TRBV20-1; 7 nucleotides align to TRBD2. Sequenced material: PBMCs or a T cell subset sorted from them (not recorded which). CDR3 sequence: CSGGSSGADTQYF. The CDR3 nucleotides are TGCAGTGGCGGCTCGAGCGGGGCAGATACGCAGTATTTT.